This entry is about one T cell receptor beta chain. Antigen unknown. Researchers ran the PCR with 60 Vbeta and 13 Jbeta primers. Data came from immunoSEQ multiplex PCR; TCRdb stores just in-frame clones and leaves some out. This sample has around 120,000 clones; about 80% occur once, and the top ten carry 2.5% to 3%. The CDR3 runs to 17 residues. Germline-derived CDR1 and CDR2 are KGHSH and LQKENI. V dropped 3 bases and J dropped 5; count of bases not matched to a gene: 11. This sample is part of a study of cytomegalovirus exposure and HLA in healthy donors. Study background: Unique TCRs numbering about 85 million, obtained from HLA-typed donors, made up an early data release.

General study points: In an earlier analysis, in fewer than 700 donors, most V segments appeared productive either ~87% or ~30% of the time. Investigators reported approximately 170 TCR beta chains as tied to cytomegalovirus.

The chain uses TRBV18 and TRBJ2-7; 12 bases map to TRBD2. The sequenced sample was PBMCs. The receptor was derived from a boy aged 2-9 years in good health and CMV-seronegative. The CDR3 DNA reads TGTGCCAGCTCACCCACTAGCGGGGGGCGGCCCGTCCACGAGCAGTACTTC. This sequence encodes CASSPTSGGRPVHEQYF. Variable domain in full (rest from reference TRBV18 and TRBJ2-7): NAGVMQNPRHLVRRRGQEARLRCSPMKGHSHVYWYRQLPEEGLKFMVYLQKENIIDESGMPKERFSAEFPKEGPSILRIQQVVRGDSAAYFCASSPTSGGRPVHEQYFGPGTRLTVT.